What follows describes a single T cell receptor beta chain. What it binds is unknown. Using immunoSEQ multiplex PCR, the repertoire was profiled, and TCRdb retains in-frame clones only, with some absent. The repertoire has 95,000 to 150,000 clones, around 86% of them found once; the top ten carry 0.95% to 1.5%. The germline V and J ends were trimmed by 0 bases and 5 bases, with 7 bases remaining between them. Germline CDR1 and CDR2: LGHNA and YSLEER. The CDR3 spans 13 residues. The sample is drawn from a study of T cell responses to AZD1222 COVID-19 vaccine. Overall study results and limits: Most donors were white British and more were female, and clonal diversity was possibly underestimated. In all cases, repertoires were sampled only after the peak T cell response. AZD1222 recipients seropositive at baseline numbered only 5 or 6. Increased Spike-specific TCR breadth and depth were observed after two AZD1222 doses.

The J gene is TRBJ1-1, the V gene TRBV4-3, with unresolved D. The sequences come from peripheral blood, collected on day 0 of AZD1222 vaccination. The TCR comes from an adult in good health. The CDR3 here is CASSQEGRTEAFF. In DNA, the CDR3 is TGCGCCAGCAGCCAAGAAGGGCGGACTGAAGCTTTCTTT.